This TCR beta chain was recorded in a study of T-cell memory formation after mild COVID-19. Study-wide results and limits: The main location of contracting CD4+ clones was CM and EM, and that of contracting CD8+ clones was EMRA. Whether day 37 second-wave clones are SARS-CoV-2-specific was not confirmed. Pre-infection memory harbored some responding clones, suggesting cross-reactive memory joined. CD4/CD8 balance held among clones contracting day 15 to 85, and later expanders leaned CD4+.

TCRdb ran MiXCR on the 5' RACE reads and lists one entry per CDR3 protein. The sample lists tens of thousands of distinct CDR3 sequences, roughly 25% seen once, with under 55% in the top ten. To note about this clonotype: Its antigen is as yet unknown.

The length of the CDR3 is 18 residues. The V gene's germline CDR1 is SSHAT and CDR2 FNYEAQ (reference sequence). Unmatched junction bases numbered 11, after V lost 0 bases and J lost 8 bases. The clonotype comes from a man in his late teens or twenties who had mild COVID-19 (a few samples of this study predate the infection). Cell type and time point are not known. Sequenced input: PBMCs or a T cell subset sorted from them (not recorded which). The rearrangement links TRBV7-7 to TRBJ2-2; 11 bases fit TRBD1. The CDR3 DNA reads TGTGCCAGCAGCTTAGCGGATGGTGGACAGGGGGCCGGTGGGGAGCTGTTTTTT. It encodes CASSLADGGQGAGGELFF.